What follows are 29 T cell receptor beta chains derived from one specimen sequenced in a study of cytomegalovirus exposure and HLA in healthy donors. The PCR ran on 60 Vbeta and 13 Jbeta primers. Sequenced by immunoSEQ multiplex PCR; TCRdb stores in-frame clones only, minus some. The repertoire includes 80,000 to 100,000 clones, around three fifths of them detected once, and 14% to 15% sits in the top ten. Material for sequencing was PBMCs. These receptors all stem from a woman aged 40 to 55 in good health and CMV-seropositive.

The chain uses TRBV10-3 and TRBJ1-4; 12 positions match TRBD1. Germline CDR1 and CDR2: ENHRY and SYGVKD. J lost 6 bases, V lost 5 bases, and 1 base had no gene match. The CDR3 has 14 residues. Here the CDR3 DNA reads TGTGCCATCAGTAGGGACAGGGGGCATGAAAAACTGTTTTTT. Amino acid sequence: CAISRDRGHEKLFF.

The CDR3 spells CASSLGSHRGGANVLTF. The CDR3 DNA reads as TGTGCCAGCAGTCTGGGCTCCCACAGGGGTGGGGCCAACGTCCTGACTTTC. The gene calls are TRBV28 and TRBJ2-6; TRBD1 aligns across 7 bases. Germline trimming cut 5 bases from V and 3 bases from J; bases unmatched to any gene: 10. CDR3 length: 17 residues. Germline CDR1 MDHEN, CDR2 SYDVKM.

The chain links TRBV18 to TRBJ2-5; tentatively, D is TRBD1 (6 bases). The CDR3 totals 15 residues. V was pared by 5 bases and J by 1 base, with 14 bases between. Germline V gives CDR1 KGHSH, CDR2 LQKENI. The CDR3 region has the DNA TGTGCCAGCTCAGCCCAACAGGGAGTCCAAGAGACCCAGTACTTC. Translating gives CASSAQQGVQETQYF. Variable domain in full (rest from reference TRBV18 and TRBJ2-5): NAGVMQNPRHLVRRRGQEARLRCSPMKGHSHVYWYRQLPEEGLKFMVYLQKENIIDESGMPKERFSAEFPKEGPSILRIQQVVRGDSAAYFCASSAQQGVQETQYFGPGTRLLVL.

The chain combines TRBV5-4 with TRBJ2-2; 7 bases map to TRBD1. Trimming removed 0 bases from V and 6 bases from J; junction bases left unmatched: 5. The germline V gene encodes CDR1 SGHNT and CDR2 YYREEE (reference sequence). The CDR3 runs 15 residues. CDR3 amino acids: CASSLEGARSGELFF. CDR3 in DNA: TGTGCCAGCAGCTTGGAGGGGGCGAGATCCGGGGAGCTGTTTTTT.

This chain uses TRBV7-3 with TRBJ2-7; perhaps TRBD2 as D (5 bases). CDR1 and CDR2 from the germline V gene are SGHTA and FQGTGA. The germline V and J ends were trimmed by 4 bases and 6 bases, with 10 bases remaining between them. The CDR3 length is 12 residues. The CDR3: CASSSIRGEQYF. The DNA for the CDR3 is TGTGCCAGCAGCTCGATCCGGGGCGAGCAGTACTTC.

This clone was counted only a few times. The chain links TRBV6-5 to TRBJ2-3; weak D call: TRBD2 (5 bases). The V end lost 6 bases, the J end lost 4 bases, and 8 bases lay between the germline ends. CDR3 length equals 12 residues. Germline V CDR1 and CDR2: MNHEY, SVGAGI. Written as DNA, the CDR3 is TGTGCCAGCAGGGACTGGGCAGATACGCAGTATTTT. Amino acids: CASRDWADTQYF.

The chain is built from TRBV10-2 and TRBJ1-1; D is undetermined. V was clipped by 3 bases and J by 2 bases, with 16 bases between them. The CDR3 loop spans 16 amino acids. Germline assignment: CDR1 WSHSY and CDR2 SAAADI. The CDR3 DNA is TGCGCCAGCAGTGATCCCACGGGTCTTCAAAACACTGAAGCTTTCTTT. This gives the protein CASSDPTGLQNTEAFF.

This clone showed up just once. The rearrangement joins TRBV27 to TRBJ2-1; D unclear. This CDR3 region has 11 residues. V was cut by 5 bases and J by 4 bases, with 3 bases left in between. Germline V gives CDR1 MNHEY, CDR2 SMNVEV (reference sequence). DNA of the CDR3: TGTGCCAGCAGTCAATACAATGAGCAGTTCTTC. Residues: CASSQYNEQFF.

This sequence joins TRBV5-4 and TRBJ1-2, with 7 nucleotides matching TRBD1. The CDR3 loop spans 14 amino acids. The junction had 8 bases not matched to a gene; V was cut back by 2 bases and J by 7 bases. Germline-derived CDR1 and CDR2 are SGHNT and YYREEE (reference sequence). The CDR3 reads CASSFAGGNGGYTF. DNA of the CDR3: TGTGCCAGCAGCTTTGCAGGGGGGAACGGTGGCTACACCTTC.

This clone was seen once. This chain uses TRBV6-6 with TRBJ2-5; TRBD2 agrees at 13 bases. V lost 8 bases, J lost 11 bases, and 11 bases stayed unmatched. Germline CDR1 is MNHNY and CDR2 is SVGAGI (reference sequence). This CDR3 comprises 14 residues. CDR3 loop: CASVGTSGIEEQYF. CDR3 coding DNA: TGTGCCAGCGTCGGGACTAGCGGGATTGAGGAGCAGTACTTC.

V usage is TRBV4-1 and J usage is TRBJ2-1; 7 bases match TRBD1. The CDR3 runs to 16 residues. Germline V CDR1 and CDR2: MGHRA, YSYEKL. V lost 0 bases, J lost 3 bases, and 5 bases stayed unmatched. The CDR3 sequence is CASSQDPGQVYNEQFF. In DNA form, the CDR3 reads TGCGCCAGCAGCCAAGATCCCGGACAGGTCTACAATGAGCAGTTCTTC.

The chain combines TRBV19 with TRBJ1-3, with TRBD1 matching over 7 bases. The CDR3 loop spans 14 amino acids. V gave up 5 bases and J gave up 2 bases; unmatched junction bases: 3. Germline CDR1 LNHDA, CDR2 SQIVND (reference sequence). CDR3 coding DNA: TGTGCCAGTAGTCGACAGGGTGCTGGAAACACCATATATTTT. Translation gives CASSRQGAGNTIYF.

This clone was seen a few times. The V and J genes are TRBV5-1 and TRBJ2-7; 7 bases map to TRBD2. The CDR3 has 15 amino acids. The J segment lost 3 bases and the V segment lost 3 bases, leaving 9 bases of the junction unmatched. Germline V gene sequence: CDR1 SGHRS, CDR2 YFSETQ. CDR3 amino acids: CASSSPGGSYYEQYF. CDR3 DNA sequence: TGCGCCAGCAGCTCGCCGGGGGGTAGTTACTACGAGCAGTACTTC.

There are a few counts of this clone. The V and J genes are TRBV6-5 and TRBJ2-1; 7 bases are a match to TRBD2. From germline, CDR1 is MNHEY and CDR2 SVGAGI. CDR3 size: 14 residues. The J segment lost 4 bases and the V segment lost 7 bases, leaving 7 bases of the junction unmatched. CDR3 sequence: CASTRREGYNEQFF. The CDR3 DNA reads TGTGCCAGCACCCGCAGGGAGGGGTACAATGAGCAGTTCTTC.

V and J are TRBV11-2 and TRBJ1-1; D is uncertain. This CDR3 contains 11 residues. The V end was cut by 3 bases, the J end by 5 bases, with 4 bases between. CDR1 and CDR2 (germline): SGHAT, FQNNGV. In DNA, the CDR3 is TGTGCCAGCAGCTTCGGGACTGAAGCTTTCTTT. Its translation is CASSFGTEAFF.

This clone was counted only a few times. The chain employs TRBV10-3 and TRBJ2-5; TRBD2 might be the D (6 bases). The J call may be wrong; the DNA end is better matched by TRBJ2-7. This CDR3 has 14 amino acids. Germline V lookup: CDR1 ENHRY, CDR2 SYGVKD. CDR3: CAISDFAEGYEQYF. The CDR3 bases are TGTGCCATCAGTGACTTCGCGGAGGGCTACGAGCAGTACTTC.

The chain carries TRBV7-2 and TRBJ2-3; perhaps TRBD2 as D (5 bases). This CDR3 region has 13 residues. CDR1 is SGHTA, CDR2 FQGNSA, per germline. V was shortened by 7 bases and J by 2 bases, with 10 bases between the two germline ends. CDR3 protein: CASNGLTTDTQYF. The DNA for the CDR3 is TGTGCCAGCAACGGACTTACCACAGATACGCAGTATTTT.

This sequence joins TRBV7-9 and TRBJ2-6; no definite D call. The CDR3 is 14 residues long. V lost 5 bases and J 7 bases, leaving 12 bases between the germline ends. Germline-derived CDR1 and CDR2 are SEHNR and FQNEAQ (reference sequence). CDR3 amino acids: CASSPGLGANVLTF. CDR3 bases: TGTGCCAGCAGCCCAGGTTTAGGTGCCAACGTCCTGACTTTC.

This clone was seen a few times. The rearrangement joins TRBV19 to TRBJ2-7; TRBD1 is a possible D gene (5 bases). CDR3 length: 13 residues. V was trimmed by 9 bases and J by 1 base, leaving 13 bases between them. Germline loops: CDR1 LNHDA, CDR2 SQIVND (reference sequence). CDR3 DNA: TGTGCCAGCACCCCGGACAATTCCTACGAGCAGTACTTC. It is translated as CASTPDNSYEQYF. Based on the CDR3 plus reference TRBV19 and TRBJ2-7, the full variable domain is DGGITQSPKYLFRKEGQNVTLSCEQNLNHDAMYWYRQDPGQGLRLIYYSQIVNDFQKGDIAEGYSVSREKKESFPLTVTSAQKNPTAFYLCASTPDNSYEQYFGPGTRLTVT.

The V and J genes are TRBV28 and TRBJ2-5; TRBD1 might be the D (6 bases). The end of the DNA is better explained by TRBJ2-7, so the J call may be wrong. Germline V gene data show CDR1 as MDHEN and CDR2 as SYDVKM. CDR3 length: 15 residues. The CDR3 DNA follows: TGTGCCAGCAGCCTGGGGGCGGTGAGCTCCTACGAGCAGTACTTC. Translation: CASSLGAVSSYEQYF.

The chain uses TRBV30 and TRBJ1-2; TRBD1 might be the D (5 bases). The V end was cut by 1 base, the J end by 3 bases, with 21 bases between. CDR1 is GTSNPN, CDR2 SVGIG, per germline (reference sequence). The CDR3 loop spans 17 amino acids. The CDR3 protein is CAWSGGVSAMSYYGYTF. Written as DNA, the CDR3 is TGTGCCTGGAGTGGGGGGGTTTCAGCGATGTCCTACTATGGCTACACCTTC.

The CDR3: CASRGVFGNTIYF. The CDR3 DNA is TGTGCCAGCAGGGGAGTATTTGGAAACACCATATATTTT. V usage is TRBV2 and J usage is TRBJ1-3; no clear D. This CDR3 region has 13 residues. Germline loops: CDR1 SNHLY, CDR2 FYNNEI. The germline V and J ends were trimmed by 6 bases and 3 bases, with 9 bases remaining between them.

This clone occurred once. This chain joins TRBV5-4 and TRBJ2-7, with 11 bases that match TRBD2. After removal of 2 bases from V and 1 base from J, the junction contained 17 bases not matched to a gene. Germline-derived CDR1 and CDR2 are SGHNT and YYREEE (reference sequence). The CDR3 loop spans 20 amino acids. CDR3 residues: CASSLGGVGTSGRDSYEQYF. CDR3 sequence (DNA): TGTGCCAGCAGCTTAGGAGGGGTCGGAACTAGCGGGAGAGATTCCTACGAGCAGTACTTC.

The V call is TRBV6-1, the J call TRBJ2-2; no clear D gene. Germline CDR1 is MNHNS and CDR2 is SASEGT. The V and J ends lost 8 bases and 0 bases respectively, with 13 bases between them. This CDR3 spans 15 amino acids. The CDR3 loop reads CASSPFSTNTGELFF. The CDR3 bases are TGTGCCAGCTCCCCGTTTAGCACGAACACCGGGGAGCTGTTTTTT.

The V gene is TRBV7-9, the J gene TRBJ2-6; no clear D. CDR3 length: 14 residues. V shed 5 bases and J shed 2 bases, with 7 bases lying between them. Per germline, CDR1 SEHNR and CDR2 FQNEAQ (reference sequence). CDR3: CASSREAGANVLTF. CDR3 DNA sequence: TGTGCCAGCAGCCGAGAAGCTGGGGCCAACGTCCTGACTTTC.

The sample holds a few counts of this clone. This chain connects TRBV5-1 to TRBJ1-1, with 7 bases fitting TRBD1. Germline V gene data show CDR1 as SGHRS and CDR2 as YFSETQ. The CDR3 loop spans 14 amino acids. The V and J ends lost 3 bases and 8 bases, in that order; junction bases with no gene match: 10. CDR3 DNA: TGCGCCAGCAGCTCACACCGGACAGGTCAAGAAGCTTTCTTT. Translation gives CASSSHRTGQEAFF.

This chain connects TRBV19 to TRBJ2-7; 10 nucleotides line up with TRBD1. There are 15 residues in the CDR3. Germline V gene lookup returns CDR1 LNHDA and CDR2 SQIVND (reference sequence). V shed 5 bases, J shed 4 bases, and the junction held 8 bases outside the gene matches. This CDR3 reads CASSPTRDRGYEQYF. In DNA, the CDR3 is TGTGCCAGTAGTCCGACGCGGGACAGGGGTTACGAGCAGTACTTC.

The DNA for the CDR3 is TGTGCCAGCAGTCCCCACAATGCAGCGAATATTGGGTATGGCTACACCTTC. Its translation is CASSPHNAANIGYGYTF. V and J are TRBV28 and TRBJ1-2, with no clear D. The germline V and J ends were trimmed by 5 bases and 5 bases, with 24 bases remaining between them. The CDR3 spans 17 residues. CDR1 is MDHEN, CDR2 SYDVKM, per germline.

V gene TRBV7-2 combines with J gene TRBJ2-7, with TRBD1 matching 9 bases. The CDR3 spans 15 residues. The germline V gene has CDR1 SGHTA and CDR2 FQGNSA. V was clipped by 5 bases and J by 3 bases; unmatched bases: 8. CDR3 in DNA: TGTGCCAGCAGCGCTAACAGGGGGCGGATCTACGAGCAGTACTTC. Amino acid sequence: CASSANRGRIYEQYF.